Reported below is one TCR beta chain. Its matching antigen is unknown. The data are from a study of post-analysis software for immune sequencing data. Study summary: Relapsing-remitting, secondary progressive and progressive-relapsing forms made up the multiple sclerosis disease courses. General observations from the study: TRBV5-6, TRBV5-1 and TRBV20-1 belonged to a set of a few TRBV segments that were more frequent in patients than controls. Batch-matched samples strongly co-clustered by F measure. Controls showed significantly higher normalized Chao1 diversity than did multiple sclerosis patients.

The CDR3 runs to 13 residues. Germline CDR1 reads SGHRS; CDR2 reads YFSETQ. Trimming took off 3 bases at V and 8 bases at J, with 12 bases between the two ends. Sequencing libraries made from TCR beta cDNA carried unique molecular identifiers. Out of about 0.9 to 10 million T cells, about 460,000 cDNA molecules were generated. TCRdb ran MiXCR on the PCR reads and lists one entry per CDR3 protein. The repertoire includes approximately 250,000 distinct CDR3 sequences, 30% to 45% of them detected once, and 4% to 6% sits in the top ten. This sequence joins TRBV5-1 and TRBJ2-1; D assignment may be TRBD1 or TRBD2 (6 bases each). This clonotype was obtained from a girl between 5 and 17 years old with multiple sclerosis. The sequencing input was blood. Here the CDR3 DNA reads TGCGCCAGCAGCTGGGGGGCTACGGATGAGCAGTTCTTC. This translates into CASSWGATDEQFF.